This TCR beta chain was recovered during a study of control samples from healthy donors and cancer patients. Profiled with immunoSEQ multiplex PCR; TCRdb holds only in-frame clones, not every one. Of just over 6,500 clones in the sample, over 70% were seen once. V was shortened by 4 bases and J by 4 bases, with 8 bases between the two germline ends. This CDR3 comprises 13 residues. Germline-derived CDR1 and CDR2 are SEHNR and FQNEAQ (reference sequence). This clone appeared a few times. The specimen sequenced was formalin-fixed, paraffin-embedded tissue. The TCR comes from a male donor with melanoma. The V gene is TRBV7-9, the J gene TRBJ2-1; D is uncertain. CDR3 protein: CASSYFGYNEQFF. The CDR3 bases are TGTGCCAGCAGCTACTTTGGGTACAATGAGCAGTTCTTC.